In this sample, the clone carrying this TCR beta chain turned up many times. TCRdb ran MiXCR on the RT-PCR reads and lists one entry per CDR3 protein. The table records about 700,000 distinct CDR3 sequences, approximately 15% of them present only once. The clonotype originates from a female donor in good health, serving as a healthy control. Material: memory CD4+ T cells from blood.

The CDR3 protein is CASSASSSYTYEQYF. DNA of the CDR3: TGTGCCAGCAGCGCTTCTTCGTCTTATACCTACGAGCAGTACTTC. The rearrangement uses TRBV9 and TRBJ2-7; unclear D gene. The V gene lost 3 bases and the J gene lost 2 bases, with 15 bases spanning the gap. Germline CDR1 reads SGDLS; CDR2 reads YYNGEE. The CDR3 length is 15 residues.